This TCR beta chain was sequenced in a study of cytomegalovirus exposure and HLA in healthy donors. Study conclusions and caveats: Researchers reported from a later analysis that most CMV-associated TCR beta chains appeared HLA-restricted. Three CMV-associated chains were confirmed in vitro to be specific for CMV antigens. Among the sequence variants, a highly shared cluster was likely an artifact of sequencing.

This clone was seen only once. The antigen remains undetermined. Trimming removed 4 bases from V and 10 bases from J, with 10 bases in between. This CDR3 is 11 amino acids long. In germline, CDR1 is MDHEN, CDR2 SYDVKM. Vbeta (60) and Jbeta (13) primers were used in the PCR. Using immunoSEQ multiplex PCR, the repertoire was profiled, and TCRdb retains in-frame clones only, with some absent. The sample consists of 95,000 to 150,000 clones, 80% to 85% of them appearing once. V and J are TRBV28 and TRBJ1-2, with D unresolved. The TCR comes from a man younger than 40 in good health and CMV-seronegative. The material sequenced was PBMCs. For the CDR3, the DNA is TGTGCCAGCAGTTCACTCATAGACTACACCTTC. As protein: CASSSLIDYTF.